This entry concerns a single T cell receptor (beta chain). This clone turned up a few times. Its antigen has not been determined. Per-base quality was not reported, and no clone a single base away is much larger than it. Isolated genomic DNA was used for TCRbeta deep sequencing. The immunoSEQ assay, provided as a commercial service, was used for both TCRbeta CDR3 sequencing and the initial data processing. Turning to the authors' computational methods: Reads were demultiplexed, adapter and primer sequences were removed, similar clones were merged by frequency-ratio clustering, and V, D, J genes were annotated with IMGT. TCRdb re-hosts the immuneACCESS table, in-frame sequences only. Its copies lack some clones; in the studies checked, an unresolved V gene accounts for under half of them, and the cause for the rest is not known. V and J calls plus clone size are reproduced from that table; the DNA served to infer D and trimming. The sample table contains 13,000 to 15,000 clones; only one count was recorded for around four fifths of them. The top ten clones comprise roughly 32% of the sample.

For sorting, staining was performed with anti-CD3, anti-CD4, anti-CD8 and a Vbeta20 antibody from the IOTest Beta Mark kit on a FACSAria III, and a purity above 99% was achieved. Peripheral blood was collected in sodium heparin tubes and mononuclear cells were isolated by Ficoll-Paque PLUS density gradient centrifugation. CD4+ Vbeta20+, CD4+ Vbeta20-, and CD8+ T cell fractions were FACS-sorted before TCRbeta deep sequencing. The germline V gene encodes CDR1 LGHNA and CDR2 YSLEER. Trimming leaves V shorter by 1 base and J shorter by 7 bases, with the junction holding 2 bases beyond the gene matches. From the cysteine up to the phenylalanine, the CDR3 has a length of 14 residues. The only DNA kept is the CDR3, 42 bases in frame from the first base. This entry belongs to a study of somatic mutations in T cells in chronic GVHD (dated by TCRdb to 2020 to 2022).

Sequenced material: Vbeta20-negative CD4+ T cells from blood. Taken with the paper, the label for cell subset or site translates to: CD4+ T cells sorted as TCR Vbeta20 negative by flow cytometry. Recombination connected TRBV4-3 to TRBJ1-4; 8 central nucleotides agree with TRBD1. The sequence derives from a male patient between 45 and 60 years old with chronic graft-versus-host disease. Some T cells may be donor cells from the graft after a transplant. Here is the DNA: TGCGCCAGCAGCCAAGCGGGGACAGGTGAAAAACTGTTTTTT. Translated, this is CASSQAGTGEKLFF.